One and the same sample provided the 30 T cell receptor beta chains below, sequenced in a study of shared T cell receptors in the human thymus. TCRdb's copy holds only in-frame clones and misses some; the assay was immunoSEQ multiplex PCR. The sample holds 640,000 or so clones, more than 70% seen once. The same specimen was also included in a second study, on human thymus T cells.

Material for sequencing was thymocytes. These receptor sequences come from a boy under two years old with a congenital heart defect.

A few counts support this clone. The chain combines TRBV27 with TRBJ2-3; 9 bases are a match to TRBD2. The CDR3 contains 17 residues. Looked up from germline, CDR1 is MNHEY and CDR2 is SMNVEV (reference sequence). The V gene end was trimmed by 2 bases and the J gene end by 4 bases; junction bases not matched to a gene: 10. CDR3 protein: CASSLGVAGVFPDTQYF. The DNA of the CDR3 is TGTGCCAGCAGTTTAGGGGTAGCGGGAGTTTTTCCAGATACGCAGTATTTT.

The CDR3 protein is CASSHRGRGWTQYF. CDR3 sequence (DNA): TGTGCCAGCAGTCATAGGGGCAGGGGGTGGACCCAGTACTTC. The gene calls are TRBV27 and TRBJ2-5; 7 bases fit TRBD1. This CDR3 region has 14 residues. The V gene end was trimmed by 5 bases and the J gene end by 7 bases; junction bases not matched to a gene: 10. The germline V gene has CDR1 MNHEY and CDR2 SMNVEV (reference sequence).

The V call is TRBV20-1, the J call TRBJ2-7, with D maybe TRBD1 (6 bases). This CDR3 is 11 amino acids long. Germline lookup yields CDR1 DFQATT and CDR2 SNEGSKA (reference sequence). The V gene lost 3 bases and the J gene lost 5 bases, with 8 bases spanning the gap. CDR3 coding DNA: TGCAGTGCTAGGCCAGGGGACGAGCAGTACTTC. This translates into CSARPGDEQYF.

This clone appeared once. The chain recombines TRBV6-5 with TRBJ2-1; D is ambiguous. This CDR3 is built from 14 residues. Trimming stripped 7 bases from V and 5 bases from J, with 15 bases between. Germline values: CDR1 MNHEY, CDR2 SVGAGI. The CDR3 DNA reads as TGTGCCAGCATGCTAATTCCTACGAACAATGAGCAGTTCTTC. It is translated as CASMLIPTNNEQFF.

This rearrangement joins TRBV15 to TRBJ1-4, with 8 bases that match TRBD1. Trimming at V came to 3 bases and at J to 4 bases, leaving 10 bases not matched to a gene. From germline, CDR1 is LNHNV and CDR2 YYDKDF (reference sequence). This CDR3 comprises 17 residues. The CDR3 sequence is CATSRKQGVRINEKLFF. The CDR3 region has the DNA TGTGCCACCAGCAGGAAACAGGGGGTGAGGATTAATGAAAAACTGTTTTTT.

The chain employs TRBV10-3 and TRBJ2-7, with a weak D call TRBD1 (5 bases). V was cut by 2 bases and J by 5 bases, with 10 bases left in between. Germline assignment: CDR1 ENHRY and CDR2 SYGVKD. There are 13 residues in the CDR3. The CDR3 protein is CAISEGQGHEQYF. DNA of the CDR3: TGTGCCATCAGTGAGGGTCAGGGTCACGAGCAGTACTTC.

This sequence joins TRBV4-3 and TRBJ2-2; 9 bases are shared with TRBD2. The CDR3 is 14 amino acids. Germline-derived CDR1 and CDR2 are LGHNA and YSLEER. J gave up 7 bases and V 4 bases, and 4 bases lay outside the gene matches. The CDR3 reads CASSRRGGFGELFF. The CDR3 nucleotides are TGCGCCAGCAGCCGGCGGGGGGGCTTCGGGGAGCTGTTTTTT.

This clone was seen just once. The gene calls are TRBV28 and TRBJ2-7, with 11 bases that match TRBD2. Germline V CDR1 and CDR2: MDHEN, SYDVKM. J lost 2 bases, V lost 6 bases, and 12 bases had no gene match. This CDR3 contains 17 residues. The CDR3 DNA reads TGTGCCAGCAGCCACCCACCGACTAGCGGGGTAGCCTACGAGCAGTACTTC. Translation: CASSHPPTSGVAYEQYF.

The chain has TRBV2 and TRBJ2-7, with TRBD1 matching over 8 bases. The CDR3 has 16 amino acids. V lost 6 bases to trimming and J lost 5 bases; unmatched junction nucleotides: 15. Looked up from germline, CDR1 is SNHLY and CDR2 is FYNNEI. The CDR3 nucleotides are TGTGCCAGCAGCCCTACGAAAATCCGGGACAGGCACGAGCAGTACTTC. This translates into CASSPTKIRDRHEQYF.

This chain's CDR3 is CASSLEQGQSNEQYF. The CDR3 DNA reads as TGTGCCAGCAGCTTAGAGCAAGGACAGTCGAACGAGCAGTACTTC. The gene calls are TRBV11-2 and TRBJ2-7, with D possibly TRBD1 on 6 matching bases. Germline loops: CDR1 SGHAT, CDR2 FQNNGV. The CDR3 runs 15 residues. V dropped 0 bases and J dropped 5 bases, with 14 bases sitting between them.

For the CDR3, the DNA is TGCGCCAGCAGCCAAGATGGGTGGTGGGTGGCCGGGGGGGCCGAGGAGACCCAGTACTTC. Residues: CASSQDGWWVAGGAEETQYF. The rearrangement uses TRBV4-3 and TRBJ2-5; 8 nucleotides align to TRBD2. This CDR3 comprises 20 residues. With V trimmed by 0 bases and J by 5 bases, 20 bases remained unmatched. CDR1 is LGHNA, CDR2 YSLEER, per germline.

For this clone: Other DNA sequences of this sample code for an identical CDR3. V and J are TRBV28 and TRBJ1-6; 7 nucleotides agree with TRBD1. CDR3 length equals 18 residues. V shed 5 bases and J 4 bases; nucleotides not matched to a gene: 14. Germline V gives CDR1 MDHEN, CDR2 SYDVKM. Written as DNA, the CDR3 is TGTGCCAGCAGTCCCCAAGGCAGGGGGAATAGATATAATTCACCCCTCCACTTT. This gives the protein CASSPQGRGNRYNSPLHF.

The V and J genes are TRBV19 and TRBJ1-5; 8 positions agree with TRBD1. Trimming took 5 bases from V and 0 from J; bases not matched to a gene: 24. Germline V gene data show CDR1 as LNHDA and CDR2 as SQIVND (reference sequence). The CDR3 extends over 22 amino acids. The CDR3 reads CASSLRDRITRLVPYSNQPQHF. CDR3 DNA: TGTGCCAGTAGTTTGAGGGACAGGATTACAAGGCTGGTCCCTTATAGCAATCAGCCCCAGCATTTT.

The gene calls are TRBV10-3 and TRBJ1-1; D perhaps matches TRBD1 (5 bases). The length of the CDR3 is 14 residues. Deletions cut 6 bases from V and 1 base from J, with 12 bases between. The germline CDR1 and CDR2 sequences are ENHRY and SYGVKD. In nucleotides, the CDR3 is TGTGCCATCAGCGGGGGTGGGGCGAACACTGAAGCTTTCTTT. It encodes CAISGGGANTEAFF.

The rearrangement joins TRBV18 to TRBJ1-2; 7 positions agree with TRBD1. Germline V gene lookup returns CDR1 KGHSH and CDR2 LQKENI. V was clipped by 2 bases and J by 6 bases; unmatched bases: 3. The CDR3 covers 13 residues. CDR3 DNA: TGTGCCAGCTCACCATGGGGACAGCATGGCTACACCTTC. Residues: CASSPWGQHGYTF.

The chain recombines TRBV29-1 with TRBJ2-5, with TRBD2 identical over 11 bases. V shed 3 bases and J 3 bases; nucleotides not matched to a gene: 15. Germline CDR1 is SQVTM and CDR2 is ANQGSEA. The CDR3 contains 18 residues. CDR3 nucleotides: TGCAGCGTTGAGTTACCGAGACTAGCGGGGATTTCGGAAGAGACCCAGTACTTC. Its protein product is CSVELPRLAGISEETQYF.

The V and J genes are TRBV6-5 and TRBJ1-1; D is perhaps TRBD1 (5 bases). The V end lost 2 bases, the J end lost 0 bases, and 7 bases lay between the germline ends. Per the germline V gene, CDR1 is MNHEY and CDR2 is SVGAGI. CDR3 length equals 14 residues. DNA for the CDR3: TGTGCCAGCAGTTACGTGGGGCTGAACACTGAAGCTTTCTTT. Translation: CASSYVGLNTEAFF.

The chain joins TRBV4-1 to TRBJ1-2, with D possibly being TRBD1 (6 bases). Germline V CDR1 and CDR2: MGHRA, YSYEKL. V lost 0 bases to trimming and J lost 3 bases, with 20 bases between them. This CDR3 is built from 18 residues. The CDR3 sequence: CASSQDPRRLTGDYGYTF. The CDR3, as DNA: TGCGCCAGCAGCCAAGATCCGCGAAGATTGACAGGAGACTATGGCTACACCTTC.

This sequence joins TRBV6-1 and TRBJ1-1; a possible D gene is TRBD1 (5 bases). This CDR3 is built from 12 residues. Germline V gene lookup returns CDR1 MNHNS and CDR2 SASEGT. Between the trimmed V and J ends, which lost 9 bases and 3 bases, there was a span of 11 bases. In DNA, the CDR3 is TGTGCCAGTCGGGACTGGGACACTGAAGCTTTCTTT. Translation: CASRDWDTEAFF.

The V gene is TRBV28, the J gene TRBJ1-5, with D possibly TRBD1 on 6 matching bases. Germline-derived CDR1 and CDR2 are MDHEN and SYDVKM. V lost 6 bases and J lost 0, with 15 bases in between. CDR3 length: 16 amino acids. The CDR3 here is CASRTGQSNSNQPQHF. The CDR3 bases are TGTGCCAGCAGGACAGGACAGTCGAATAGCAATCAGCCCCAGCATTTT.

J is TRBJ1-1 and V is TRBV2; 8 bases fit TRBD1. Germline CDR1 and CDR2: SNHLY and FYNNEI. The V segment lost 6 bases and the J segment 8 bases; nucleotides outside the gene matches: 23. The CDR3 contains 18 residues. The CDR3 DNA follows: TGTGCCAGCAGCTTTGACAGGGGAAATATTTTGAACAAGGTGGAAGCTTTCTTT. Its translation: CASSFDRGNILNKVEAFF.

The chain recombines TRBV13 with TRBJ2-4; TRBD2 might be the D (6 bases). Per the germline V gene, CDR1 is PRHDT and CDR2 is FYEKMQ (reference sequence). The ends were cut back, 2 bases at V and 2 bases at J, with 13 bases in the middle. The CDR3 spans 16 residues. CDR3 sequence (DNA): TGTGCCAGCAGCTTACGGGGGAAAGGGACCAAAAACATTCAGTACTTC. Translating it yields CASSLRGKGTKNIQYF.

V usage is TRBV5-6 and J usage is TRBJ1-3; possibly TRBD1 for D (6 bases). The length of the CDR3 is 17 residues. CDR1 is SGHDT and CDR2 is YYEEEE in the germline V gene. Trimming stripped 4 bases from V and 0 bases from J, with 17 bases between. The CDR3 nucleotides are TGTGCCAGCAGCCCGGGACATCGACAGAGCTCTGGAAACACCATATATTTT. Protein product: CASSPGHRQSSGNTIYF.

This clone came up a few times. The V call is TRBV7-5, the J call TRBJ1-5. TRBV7-5 constitutes a pseudogene. The CDR3 has 13 amino acids. DNA of the CDR3: TGTGTCAGAAGCTTAGGAGGCCATCAGCCCCAGCATTTT. It yields the protein CVRSLGGHQPQHF.

The chain uses TRBV30 and TRBJ1-2, with D perhaps TRBD1 (6 bases). V lost 1 base and J lost 5, with 17 bases in between. The germline V gene has CDR1 GTSNPN and CDR2 SVGIG (reference sequence). This CDR3 spans 15 amino acids. This chain's CDR3 is CAWSDYRQARYGYTF. CDR3 DNA: TGTGCCTGGAGTGATTATAGACAGGCGAGATATGGCTACACCTTC.

Written as DNA, the CDR3 is TGTGCCAGCTCACCATTTGCGGGTCTGAACTACGAGCAGTACTTC. Translation gives CASSPFAGLNYEQYF. The genes are TRBV18 and TRBJ2-7; a weak D match, TRBD2 (5 bases). V dropped 2 bases and J dropped 3 bases, with 14 bases sitting between them. There are 15 residues in the CDR3. Per germline, CDR1 KGHSH and CDR2 LQKENI.

This sequence joins TRBV6-6 and TRBJ2-7; TRBD1 is a possible D gene (6 bases). The CDR3 contains 16 residues. The germline V and J ends were trimmed by 6 bases and 1 base, with 19 bases remaining between them. The germline gives CDR1 MNHNY, CDR2 SVGAGI (reference sequence). CDR3 region: CASRSGPGHLSYEQYF. The CDR3 DNA reads TGTGCCAGCAGATCCGGGCCGGGACACCTGTCCTACGAGCAGTACTTC.

The chain uses TRBV28 and TRBJ2-7; D is uncertain. In germline, CDR1 is MDHEN, CDR2 SYDVKM. Trimming stripped 5 bases from V and 9 bases from J, with 14 bases between. The CDR3 has 12 amino acids. For the CDR3, the DNA is TGTGCCAGCAGTCCTCCCGGGTTGGGGCAGTACTTC. Protein: CASSPPGLGQYF.

The chain links TRBV28 to TRBJ1-1; D call uncertain. Trimming shortened V by 6 bases and J by 4 bases, and 15 bases separated the two germline ends. Per the germline V gene, CDR1 is MDHEN and CDR2 is SYDVKM. The length of the CDR3 is 14 residues. The DNA for the CDR3 is TGTGCCAGCAGATCGTTGACTCCCCCCACTGAAGCTTTCTTT. Translation: CASRSLTPPTEAFF.

The chain couples TRBV27 to TRBJ1-2; 11 bases map to TRBD1. The germline CDR1 and CDR2 sequences are MNHEY and SMNVEV (reference sequence). V trimming: 3 bases; J trimming: 3 bases; junction bases outside the gene matches: 9. The CDR3 totals 17 residues. In nucleotides, the CDR3 is TGTGCCAGCAGTTTTCGGACAGGGGGCAGGGTGGACTATGGCTACACCTTC. Translated: CASSFRTGGRVDYGYTF.